One sample yielded the 18 T cell receptor beta chains listed below, sequenced in a study of shared clonotypes between healthy human individuals. The data were produced by immunoSEQ multiplex PCR, yet TCRdb's version contains in-frame clones alone and is incomplete. The sample records 600,000 to 750,000 clones, around 70% being singletons. Input material: memory CD4+ T cells sorted from blood. As for subset: CD45RA-negative fraction. These receptor sequences come from a woman aged 30 to 39 in good health.

This CDR3 is CASSSGQGATFF. The CDR3 nucleotides are TGTGCCAGCAGTTCCGGACAGGGGGCGACTTTCTTT. The rearrangement uses TRBV28 and TRBJ1-1; 11 positions match TRBD1. Germline V lookup: CDR1 MDHEN, CDR2 SYDVKM. The CDR3 is made up of 12 amino acids. Trimming at V came to 4 bases and at J to 12 bases, leaving 4 bases not matched to a gene.

In regard to this clone: Relative to the germline gene, one junction end is altered; a read error may explain this. CDR3: CASSAGPAQDF. The CDR3 coding sequence is TGTGCCAGCTCTGCGGGTCCAGCCCAGGACTTC. The chain employs TRBV5-8 and TRBJ2-7; D is possibly TRBD2 (5 bases). CDR1 SGHTS and CDR2 YDEGEE come from the germline V gene. The CDR3 length is 11 residues.

This chain uses TRBV19 with TRBJ2-3; D is uncertain. This CDR3 spans 12 amino acids. Per germline, CDR1 LNHDA and CDR2 SQIVND (reference sequence). Between the trimmed V and J ends, which lost 5 bases and 12 bases, there was a span of 15 bases. The CDR3 is CASSGNRVRQYF. For the CDR3, the DNA is TGTGCCAGTAGTGGGAACAGAGTACGTCAGTATTTT.

Regarding this clone: The same CDR3 can be traced to other DNA sequences in this sample. The chain uses TRBV5-8 and TRBJ2-5, with TRBD1 matching 7 bases. Germline V CDR1 and CDR2: SGHTS, YDEGEE. CDR3 size: 12 residues. Trimming removed 4 bases from V and 5 bases from J; junction bases left unmatched: 2. For the CDR3, the DNA is TGTGCCAGCAGCCCGGACAGGGAGACCCAGTACTTC. Translating it yields CASSPDRETQYF.

This clone was seen a few times. The chain carries TRBV6-5 and TRBJ1-4; 7 bases are shared with TRBD1. The germline V gene has CDR1 MNHEY and CDR2 SVGAGI. The trim removed 7 bases at V and 0 bases at J, leaving 2 bases unmatched. The CDR3 extends over 14 amino acids. The CDR3 loop reads CASKGTATNEKLFF. The CDR3 nucleotides read TGTGCCAGCAAAGGGACAGCAACTAATGAAAAACTGTTTTTT.

CDR3 amino acids: CATSNGRGGRADTQYF. CDR3 nucleotide sequence: TGTGCCACCAGCAACGGACGGGGGGGGAGGGCAGATACGCAGTATTTT. The gene calls are TRBV15 and TRBJ2-3; 8 bases fit TRBD2. V dropped 4 bases and J dropped 4; count of bases not matched to a gene: 10. CDR1 and CDR2 (germline): LNHNV, YYDKDF (reference sequence). CDR3 length: 16 amino acids.

The chain carries TRBV28 and TRBJ2-7, with TRBD1 as a possible D gene (5 bases). Germline V gene data show CDR1 as MDHEN and CDR2 as SYDVKM. V lost 4 bases, J lost 7 bases, and 11 bases lay in between. This CDR3 has 12 amino acids. CDR3 in amino acids: CASSSQGGEQYF. CDR3 DNA: TGTGCCAGCAGTTCCCAGGGTGGGGAGCAGTACTTC.

The V gene is TRBV18, the J gene TRBJ1-1; D not resolved. Germline values: CDR1 KGHSH, CDR2 LQKENI. Trimming left V 2 bases short and J 6 bases short, with 7 bases between. The CDR3 has 12 residues. The CDR3 coding sequence is TGTGCCAGCTCACCAAAGGGCCCTGAAGCTTTCTTT. The encoded protein is CASSPKGPEAFF.

The gene calls are TRBV5-1 and TRBJ2-1; 7 bases agree with TRBD1. V gave up 2 bases and J gave up 5 bases; unmatched junction bases: 4. Germline V gene lookup returns CDR1 SGHRS and CDR2 YFSETQ. The CDR3 runs 14 residues. In DNA form, the CDR3 reads TGCGCCAGCAGCTTCGGGACAGCCAACAATGAGCAGTTCTTC. It translates to CASSFGTANNEQFF.

V gene TRBV5-1 combines with J gene TRBJ2-3; TRBD2 matches 7 bases. With V trimmed by 4 bases and J by 2 bases, 4 bases remained unmatched. Germline V lookup: CDR1 SGHRS, CDR2 YFSETQ. The CDR3 sequence is 14 residues long. CDR3 region: CASSPGGLTDTQYF. Written as DNA, the CDR3 is TGCGCCAGCAGCCCGGGAGGACTCACAGATACGCAGTATTTT. Based on the CDR3 plus reference TRBV5-1 and TRBJ2-3, the full variable domain is KAGVTQTPRYLIKTRGQQVTLSCSPISGHRSVSWYQQTPGQGLQFLFEYFSETQRNKGNFPGRFSGRQFSNSRSEMNVSTLELGDSALYLCASSPGGLTDTQYFGPGTRLTVL.

This chain connects TRBV15 to TRBJ2-7; D is unresolved. Germline CDR1 is LNHNV and CDR2 is YYDKDF (reference sequence). The V and J ends lost 3 bases and 4 bases respectively, with 10 bases between them. There are 13 residues in the CDR3. CDR3 region: CATSRDTIYEQYF. The CDR3 bases are TGTGCCACCAGCAGGGATACTATTTACGAGCAGTACTTC.

The chain employs TRBV28 and TRBJ2-7, with a weak D call TRBD1 (5 bases). Germline CDR1 is MDHEN and CDR2 is SYDVKM. The CDR3 runs 16 residues. V was cut by 4 bases and J by 2 bases, with 18 bases left in between. CDR3 residues: CASSSPSGRATYEQYF. The DNA of the CDR3 is TGTGCCAGCAGTTCCCCTTCGGGCAGGGCCACCTACGAGCAGTACTTC. The full variable domain, its missing parts supplied by reference TRBV28 and TRBJ2-7, is DVKVTQSSRYLVKRTGEKVFLECVQDMDHENMFWYRQDPGLGLRLIYFSYDVKMKEKGDIPEGYSVSREKKERFSLILESASTNQTSMYLCASSSPSGRATYEQYFGPGTRLTVT.

The DNA for the CDR3 is TGTGCCAGCAGTACCACGAGGACCGTACAGGGTGAAGCTTTCTTT. Protein sequence: CASSTTRTVQGEAFF. The chain is built from TRBV2 and TRBJ1-1, with TRBD1 as a possible D gene (6 bases). V shed 5 bases and J shed 7 bases, with 20 bases lying between them. CDR3 length equals 15 residues. Germline V gene data show CDR1 as SNHLY and CDR2 as FYNNEI. The entire variable domain, with the rest obtained from reference TRBV2 and TRBJ1-1, is as follows: EPEVTQTPSHQVTQMGQEVILRCVPISNHLYFYWYRQILGQKVEFLVSFYNNEISEKSEIFDDQFSVERPDGSNFTLKIRSTKLEDSAMYFCASSTTRTVQGEAFFGQGTRLTVV.

This clone was seen a single time. This rearrangement joins TRBV9 to TRBJ2-1; TRBD2 matches at 10 bases. V gave up 0 bases and J gave up 4 bases; unmatched junction bases: 10. Germline CDR1 reads SGDLS; CDR2 reads YYNGEE. The CDR3 consists of 18 residues. CDR3 in amino acids: CASSVGSLAGVRYNEQFF. Written as DNA, the CDR3 is TGTGCCAGCAGCGTAGGGTCCCTAGCGGGAGTTCGTTACAATGAGCAGTTCTTC.

The chain carries TRBV27 and TRBJ2-3; D call uncertain. In germline, CDR1 is MNHEY, CDR2 SMNVEV (reference sequence). The V end lost 3 bases, the J end lost 0 bases, and 22 bases lay between the germline ends. The length of the CDR3 is 19 residues. The DNA of the CDR3 is TGTGCCAGCAGTTTGAAGACCGGTTCTTCTTCGAGGAGCACAGATACGCAGTATTTT. The encoded protein is CASSLKTGSSSRSTDTQYF.

In this sample, this clone turned up once. The gene calls are TRBV7-9 and TRBJ2-7; D may match TRBD1 or TRBD2 (6 bases each). V was cut by 5 bases and J by 2 bases, with 25 bases left in between. The CDR3 has 18 residues. CDR1 is SEHNR and CDR2 is FQNEAQ in the germline V gene (reference sequence). CDR3 amino acids: CASSGRLSLGGTPYEQYF. CDR3 DNA: TGTGCCAGCAGCGGCAGGTTATCTTTAGGGGGGACTCCCTACGAGCAGTACTTC.

Points on this clone: Other DNA sequences within the sample encode an identical CDR3. The rearrangement links TRBV5-1 to TRBJ2-3; 11 bases match TRBD2. The CDR3 is 15 amino acids. The J segment lost 3 bases and the V segment lost 1 base, leaving 1 base of the junction unmatched. In germline, CDR1 is SGHRS, CDR2 YFSETQ. The chain's CDR3 is CASSLRLAGTDTQYF. In nucleotides, the CDR3 is TGCGCCAGCAGCTTGCGACTAGCGGGGACAGATACGCAGTATTTT.

V usage is TRBV7-2 and J usage is TRBJ1-5, with D possibly matching TRBD1 (5 bases). CDR3 size: 14 residues. Germline V gene sequence: CDR1 SGHTA, CDR2 FQGNSA. V lost 5 bases, J lost 7 bases, and 15 bases lay in between. CDR3 sequence: CASSQSRGAQPQHF. In nucleotides, the CDR3 is TGTGCCAGCAGCCAATCACGAGGGGCACAGCCCCAGCATTTT. The whole variable domain, remainder taken from reference TRBV7-2 and TRBJ1-5, is GAGVSQSPSNKVTEKGKDVELRCDPISGHTALYWYRQSLGQGLEFLIYFQGNSAPDKSGLPSDRFSAERTGGSVSTLTIQRTQQEDSAVYLCASSQSRGAQPQHFGDGTRLSIL.